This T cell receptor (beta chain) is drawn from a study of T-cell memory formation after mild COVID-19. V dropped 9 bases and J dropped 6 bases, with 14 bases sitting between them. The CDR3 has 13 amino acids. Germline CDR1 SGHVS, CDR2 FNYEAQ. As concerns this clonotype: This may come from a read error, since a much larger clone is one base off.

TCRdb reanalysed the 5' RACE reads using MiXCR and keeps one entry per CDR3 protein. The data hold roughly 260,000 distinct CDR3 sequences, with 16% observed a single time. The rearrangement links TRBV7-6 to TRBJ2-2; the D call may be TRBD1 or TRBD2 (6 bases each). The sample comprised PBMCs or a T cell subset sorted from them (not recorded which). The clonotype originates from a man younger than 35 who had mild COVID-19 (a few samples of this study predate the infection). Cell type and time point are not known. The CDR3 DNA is TGTGCCAGAGGGGGGCAAAACTCCGGGGAGCTGTTTTTT. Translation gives CARGGQNSGELFF. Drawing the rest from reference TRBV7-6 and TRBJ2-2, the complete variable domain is GAGVSQSPRYKVTKRGQDVALRCDPISGHVSLYWYRQALGQGPEFLTYFNYEAQQDKSGLPNDRFSAERPEGSISTLTIQRTEQRDSAMYRCARGGQNSGELFFGEGSRLTVL.